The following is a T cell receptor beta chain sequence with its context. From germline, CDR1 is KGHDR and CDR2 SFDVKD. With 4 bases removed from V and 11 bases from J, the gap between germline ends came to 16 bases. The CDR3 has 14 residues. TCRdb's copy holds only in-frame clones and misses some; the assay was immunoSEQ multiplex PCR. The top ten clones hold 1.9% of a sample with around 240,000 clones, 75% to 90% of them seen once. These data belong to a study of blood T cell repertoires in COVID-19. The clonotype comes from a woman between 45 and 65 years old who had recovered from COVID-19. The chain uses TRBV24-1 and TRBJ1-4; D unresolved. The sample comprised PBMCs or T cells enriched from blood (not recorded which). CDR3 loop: CATSDASRSDKLFF. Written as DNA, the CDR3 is TGTGCCACCAGTGACGCAAGCCGCAGCGACAAACTGTTTTTT.